What follows is one T cell receptor beta chain and its context. Germline trimming cut 4 bases from V and 0 bases from J; bases unmatched to any gene: 3. Germline loops: CDR1 SGHTA, CDR2 FQGNSA. There are 16 residues in the CDR3. This specimen belongs to a study of blood T cell repertoires in COVID-19. TCRdb's copy holds only in-frame clones and misses some; the assay was immunoSEQ multiplex PCR. The table includes over 400,000 clones, roughly 88% detected once. The J gene is TRBJ2-3, the V gene TRBV7-2, with TRBD2 matching 11 bases. This TCR was recovered from a woman aged 25-40 years with active or convalescent COVID-19. The sample comprised peripheral blood. The CDR3 sequence is CASSWGLAASTDTQYF. In DNA form, the CDR3 reads TGTGCCAGCAGCTGGGGACTAGCGGCTAGCACAGATACGCAGTATTTT.